A selection of T cell receptor beta chains follows, all from one sample in a study of regulatory T cells in long-lasting Graves disease. TCRdb re-called the multiplex PCR reads through MiXCR, storing one row per CDR3 protein. The table shows about 430,000 distinct CDR3 sequences, with roughly 21% occurring only once. The sequenced sample was peripheral blood mononuclear cells (PBMCs), obtained when the disease was refractory, from a patient treated with antithyroid drugs. The source is a female donor with Graves disease. Both conserved end residues are part of each CDR3. The D gene is left open where the match is weak. Size is omitted from some rows. Given values are once, few, many or a class for expanded clones.

d_gene: TRBD2
abundance: -
v_gene: TRBV29-1
j_gene: TRBJ2-2
len: 13
CDR3nt: TGCAGCGTTGAGCAGGGAGGGACCGGGGAGCTGTTTTTT
CDR3aa: CSVEQGGTGELFF

d_gene: -
abundance: -
v_gene: TRBV20-1
j_gene: TRBJ1-1
len: 14
CDR3nt: TGCAGTGCTCGTAGAGTAGTGGGGCAGACTGAAGCTTTCTTT
CDR3aa: CSARRVVGQTEAFF

d_gene: -
abundance: -
v_gene: TRBV29-1
j_gene: TRBJ2-1
len: 11
CDR3nt: TGCAGCGTTGATCCGTTTGGCGAGCAGTTCTTC
CDR3aa: CSVDPFGEQFF

d_gene: TRBD1
abundance: many
v_gene: TRBV28
j_gene: TRBJ1-1
len: 10
CDR3nt: TGTGCCAGCGGGACAGGACGAGCTTTCTTT
CDR3aa: CASGTGRAFF

d_gene: TRBD1
abundance: -
v_gene: TRBV29-1
j_gene: TRBJ2-7
len: 12
CDR3nt: TGCAGCGGAAGCGGGACAGGGGACGAGCAGTACTTC
CDR3aa: CSGSGTGDEQYF

d_gene: TRBD2
abundance: many
v_gene: TRBV7-3
j_gene: TRBJ2-5
len: 14
CDR3nt: TGTGCCAGCAGCTGCCCGGGGGGGGGAGAGACCCAGTACTTC
CDR3aa: CASSCPGGGETQYF

d_gene: -
abundance: once
v_gene: TRBV29-1
j_gene: TRBJ2-3
len: 10
CDR3nt: TGCAGCGTTGTGGTAGATACGCAGTATTTT
CDR3aa: CSVVVDTQYF

d_gene: -
abundance: many
v_gene: TRBV28
j_gene: TRBJ2-4
len: 12
CDR3nt: TGTGCCAGCAGTAGGAGACAAAACATTCAGTACTTC
CDR3aa: CASSRRQNIQYF

d_gene: -
abundance: -
v_gene: TRBV7-2
j_gene: TRBJ1-6
len: 13
CDR3nt: TGTGCCAGCAGCTTAATCGTGTTATCACCCCTCCACTTT
CDR3aa: CASSLIVLSPLHF

d_gene: -
abundance: many
v_gene: TRBV28
j_gene: TRBJ2-5
len: 15
CDR3nt: TGTGCCAGCAGTTTGACCCGGGCCGGCGGCGAGACCCAGTACTTC
CDR3aa: CASSLTRAGGETQYF

d_gene: -
abundance: many
v_gene: TRBV27
j_gene: TRBJ2-2
len: 13
CDR3nt: TGTGCCAGCAGTTTATTCCTTTCCGGGGAGCTGTTTTTT
CDR3aa: CASSLFLSGELFF

d_gene: -
abundance: -
v_gene: TRBV28
j_gene: TRBJ2-2
len: 14
CDR3nt: TGTGCCAGCAGCCCGGCAGCAGAGGCCGGGGAGCTGTTTTTT
CDR3aa: CASSPAAEAGELFF

d_gene: TRBD1
abundance: many
v_gene: TRBV15
j_gene: TRBJ2-2
len: 16
CDR3nt: TGTGCCACCAGCAGATACGGACAGGGGGGAACCGGGGAGCTGTTTTTT
CDR3aa: CATSRYGQGGTGELFF

d_gene: -
abundance: once
v_gene: TRBV3-1
j_gene: TRBJ2-1
len: 15
CDR3nt: TGTGCCAGCAGCCAAGAGCAGGGTCGGAGGTATGAGCAGTTCTTC
CDR3aa: CASSQEQGRRYEQFF

d_gene: TRBD2
abundance: many
v_gene: TRBV28
j_gene: TRBJ2-4
len: 13
CDR3nt: TGTGCCAGCAAAAGGACTAGCGAGAACATTCAGTACTTC
CDR3aa: CASKRTSENIQYF

d_gene: -
abundance: -
v_gene: TRBV7-9
j_gene: TRBJ2-1
len: 18
CDR3nt: TGTGCCAGCAGCCCGCCCGAGGGAGCCAGTCCGATTTACAATGAGCAGTTCTTC
CDR3aa: CASSPPEGASPIYNEQFF

d_gene: -
abundance: -
v_gene: TRBV28
j_gene: TRBJ2-7
len: 13
CDR3nt: TGTGCCAGCAATACCCCGAGTCAGAACGAGCAGTACTTC
CDR3aa: CASNTPSQNEQYF

d_gene: -
abundance: many
v_gene: TRBV7-9
j_gene: TRBJ1-4
len: 16
CDR3nt: TGTGCCAGCAGCTTAGTCCTCGGACAGATTAATGAAAAACTGTTTTTT
CDR3aa: CASSLVLGQINEKLFF

d_gene: -
abundance: many
v_gene: TRBV2
j_gene: TRBJ2-2
len: 15
CDR3nt: TGTGCCAGCTCCAATTACGGACAGAACACCGGGGAGCTGTTTTTT
CDR3aa: CASSNYGQNTGELFF

d_gene: -
abundance: many
v_gene: TRBV28
j_gene: TRBJ1-4
len: 13
CDR3nt: TGTGCCAGCTCGGACGGACTAGGCGAAAAACTGTTTTTT
CDR3aa: CASSDGLGEKLFF

d_gene: -
abundance: many
v_gene: TRBV11-2
j_gene: TRBJ2-5
len: 17
CDR3nt: TGTGCCAGCAGCTTAGGGGTTACTGGCGGGATCCAAGAGACCCAGTACTTC
CDR3aa: CASSLGVTGGIQETQYF

d_gene: TRBD2
abundance: many
v_gene: TRBV11-2
j_gene: TRBJ2-5
len: 15
CDR3nt: TGTGCCAGCAGCCCATGGACTAGGCTGCAAGAGACCCAGTACTTC
CDR3aa: CASSPWTRLQETQYF

d_gene: TRBD1
abundance: many
v_gene: TRBV27
j_gene: TRBJ2-7
len: 14
CDR3nt: TGTGCCAGCAGCCGTGGGACAGGGGCCTACGAGCAGTACTTC
CDR3aa: CASSRGTGAYEQYF

d_gene: TRBD1
abundance: many
v_gene: TRBV28
j_gene: TRBJ2-7
len: 14
CDR3nt: TGTGCCAGCAGTTTTCCGGGACAGGGGAACGAGCAGTACTTC
CDR3aa: CASSFPGQGNEQYF

d_gene: -
abundance: -
v_gene: TRBV25-1
j_gene: TRBJ2-7
len: 12
CDR3nt: TGTGCCAGCAGTGAAAGCTTTTACGAGCAGTACTTC
CDR3aa: CASSESFYEQYF

d_gene: TRBD1
abundance: many
v_gene: TRBV28
j_gene: TRBJ2-5
len: 14
CDR3nt: TGTGCCAGCAGTTTTACAGGGGGCAGGGAGACCCAGTACTTC
CDR3aa: CASSFTGGRETQYF

d_gene: TRBD1
abundance: few
v_gene: TRBV10-1
j_gene: TRBJ2-5
len: 15
CDR3nt: TGCGCCAGCAGTGACAGGGGGCGAAACCAAGAGACCCAGTACTTC
CDR3aa: CASSDRGRNQETQYF

d_gene: -
abundance: few
v_gene: TRBV20-1
j_gene: TRBJ2-2
len: 12
CDR3nt: TGCAGTGCTAGAGCAGGGCCCGGGGAGCTGTTTTTT
CDR3aa: CSARAGPGELFF

d_gene: -
abundance: many
v_gene: TRBV11-2
j_gene: TRBJ2-2
len: 15
CDR3nt: TGTGCCAGCAGAAGACCGGGCGGGAACACCGGGGAGCTGTTTTTT
CDR3aa: CASRRPGGNTGELFF

d_gene: -
abundance: many
v_gene: TRBV6-1
j_gene: TRBJ1-2
len: 14
CDR3nt: TGTGCCAGCAGTCCCCTCGGACAAGCTGGCGGCTACACCTTC
CDR3aa: CASSPLGQAGGYTF

d_gene: TRBD1
abundance: -
v_gene: TRBV19
j_gene: TRBJ2-2
len: 16
CDR3nt: TGTGCCAGTAGTAACACACCGGGACAGGGGACCGGGGAGCTGTTTTTT
CDR3aa: CASSNTPGQGTGELFF

d_gene: TRBD1
abundance: many
v_gene: TRBV28
j_gene: TRBJ1-2
len: 17
CDR3nt: TGTGCCAGCAGTTTGGGCCGTCCATCGGACAGGGATTATGGCTACACCTTC
CDR3aa: CASSLGRPSDRDYGYTF

d_gene: -
abundance: -
v_gene: TRBV7-9
j_gene: TRBJ1-1
len: 13
CDR3nt: TGTGCCAGCAGCTTAGGGGGTCCCGGGACAGCTTTCTTT
CDR3aa: CASSLGGPGTAFF

d_gene: TRBD2
abundance: many
v_gene: TRBV5-6
j_gene: TRBJ2-7
len: 15
CDR3nt: TGTGCCAGCAGCTTGGCCTCCGGCGGGAGAGGTGAGCAGTACTTC
CDR3aa: CASSLASGGRGEQYF

d_gene: -
abundance: many
v_gene: TRBV27
j_gene: TRBJ1-5
len: 14
CDR3nt: TGTGCCAGCAGTACGGCAGGGGCTAATCAGCCCCAGCATTTT
CDR3aa: CASSTAGANQPQHF

d_gene: -
abundance: -
v_gene: TRBV7-3
j_gene: TRBJ2-3
len: 15
CDR3nt: TGTGCCAGCAGCCAAGGTTTAGCAGCAGGAGATACGCAGTATTTT
CDR3aa: CASSQGLAAGDTQYF

d_gene: -
abundance: many
v_gene: TRBV27
j_gene: TRBJ1-4
len: 15
CDR3nt: TGTGCCAGCAGTTTATGGGCGCAGGCCGGGGAAAAACTGTTTTTT
CDR3aa: CASSLWAQAGEKLFF

d_gene: -
abundance: many
v_gene: TRBV7-2
j_gene: TRBJ1-2
len: 12
CDR3nt: TGTGCCAGCAGCTTAGAGATCCATGGCTACACCTTC
CDR3aa: CASSLEIHGYTF

d_gene: TRBD2
abundance: few
v_gene: TRBV5-6
j_gene: TRBJ2-7
len: 17
CDR3nt: TGTGCCAGCAGCTTGGGACTAGCGGGAATGGGGGGGGACGAGCAGTACTTC
CDR3aa: CASSLGLAGMGGDEQYF

d_gene: TRBD1
abundance: many
v_gene: TRBV11-2
j_gene: TRBJ2-5
len: 15
CDR3nt: TGTGCCAGCAGCCAGACAGGGACAGCACAAGAGACCCAGTACTTC
CDR3aa: CASSQTGTAQETQYF

d_gene: TRBD1
abundance: many
v_gene: TRBV2
j_gene: TRBJ1-2
len: 13
CDR3nt: TGTGCCAGCAGTGGGGACAGCGGCTATGGCTACACCTTC
CDR3aa: CASSGDSGYGYTF

d_gene: TRBD1
abundance: few
v_gene: TRBV5-4
j_gene: TRBJ2-7
len: 14
CDR3nt: TGTGCCAGCAGCGGTGGGACAGGGGGCGCCGAGCAGTACTTC
CDR3aa: CASSGGTGGAEQYF

d_gene: -
abundance: -
v_gene: TRBV4-1
j_gene: TRBJ2-5
len: 15
CDR3nt: TGCGCCAGCAGCCAAGAAGAGGCTTACCAAGAGACCCAGTACTTC
CDR3aa: CASSQEEAYQETQYF

d_gene: -
abundance: many
v_gene: TRBV3-1
j_gene: TRBJ2-7
len: 11
CDR3nt: TGTGCCAGCAGCTCCACCCTCGAGCAGTACTTC
CDR3aa: CASSSTLEQYF

d_gene: TRBD2
abundance: -
v_gene: TRBV12-3/TRBV12-4
j_gene: TRBJ2-7
len: 15
CDR3nt: TGTGCCAGCAGTCCCACCCTTGGGCGGGAGCACGAGCAGTACTTC
CDR3aa: CASSPTLGREHEQYF

d_gene: TRBD2
abundance: few
v_gene: TRBV30
j_gene: TRBJ2-7
len: 13
CDR3nt: TGTGCCTGGAGTGTCCGGGGGGGCTACGAGCAGTACTTC
CDR3aa: CAWSVRGGYEQYF

d_gene: TRBD1
abundance: -
v_gene: TRBV7-9
j_gene: TRBJ2-5
len: 14
CDR3nt: TGTGCCAGCAGCTTAGGGGGACAGGTGGAGACCCAGTACTTC
CDR3aa: CASSLGGQVETQYF

d_gene: -
abundance: -
v_gene: TRBV6-2/TRBV6-3
j_gene: TRBJ1-2
len: 15
CDR3nt: TGTGCCAGCAGTTACTTGTCAGGATTTTACTATGGCTACACCTTC
CDR3aa: CASSYLSGFYYGYTF

d_gene: -
abundance: many
v_gene: TRBV7-8
j_gene: TRBJ2-4
len: 12
CDR3nt: TGTTTCGGGTATAAAGCCAAAAACATTCAGTACTTC
CDR3aa: CFGYKAKNIQYF

d_gene: TRBD1
abundance: many
v_gene: TRBV20-1
j_gene: TRBJ2-5
len: 15
CDR3nt: TGCAGTGCTAGACTTCGGGACAGGGAACAAGAGACCCAGTACTTC
CDR3aa: CSARLRDREQETQYF

d_gene: TRBD2
abundance: once
v_gene: TRBV7-8
j_gene: TRBJ2-5
len: 18
CDR3nt: TGTGCCAGCAGCTTAGAGGTTCGGGGGCTAGCGGGAGGAGAGACCCAGTACTTC
CDR3aa: CASSLEVRGLAGGETQYF

d_gene: -
abundance: many
v_gene: TRBV7-9
j_gene: TRBJ2-5
len: 13
CDR3nt: TGTGCCAGCAGCCTGGGACAACAAGAGACCCAGTACTTC
CDR3aa: CASSLGQQETQYF

d_gene: -
abundance: many
v_gene: TRBV13
j_gene: TRBJ1-1
len: 15
CDR3nt: TGTGCCAGCAGCTCCCTGACAGACCTGAACACTGAAGCTTTCTTT
CDR3aa: CASSSLTDLNTEAFF

d_gene: -
abundance: many
v_gene: TRBV12-3/TRBV12-4
j_gene: TRBJ1-2
len: 14
CDR3nt: TGTGCCAGCAGCTTAGAGGGCAGCTCAGATGGCTACACCTTC
CDR3aa: CASSLEGSSDGYTF

d_gene: TRBD2
abundance: -
v_gene: TRBV2
j_gene: TRBJ2-2
len: 16
CDR3nt: TGTGCCAGCATCCCAGGACTAGCGGGGTGGGCCGGGGAGCTGTTTTTT
CDR3aa: CASIPGLAGWAGELFF

d_gene: -
abundance: many
v_gene: TRBV6-1
j_gene: TRBJ2-7
len: 14
CDR3nt: TGTGCCAGCAGTCCAGAGCGGGCCCATTACGAGCAGTACTTC
CDR3aa: CASSPERAHYEQYF

d_gene: TRBD1
abundance: -
v_gene: TRBV6-1
j_gene: TRBJ2-7
len: 15
CDR3nt: TGTGCCAGCAGATTACGGACAGGGGCGGCCTACGAGCAGTACTTC
CDR3aa: CASRLRTGAAYEQYF

d_gene: -
abundance: many
v_gene: TRBV3-1
j_gene: TRBJ1-2
len: 14
CDR3nt: TGTGCCAGCAGCGGCCCAGGGGAAGGCTATGGCTACACCTTC
CDR3aa: CASSGPGEGYGYTF

d_gene: -
abundance: many
v_gene: TRBV20-1
j_gene: TRBJ2-5
len: 14
CDR3nt: TGCAGTGCGGACCCACAGGGCCAACAAGAGACCCAGTACTTC
CDR3aa: CSADPQGQQETQYF